Listed here are 12 T cell receptor beta chains from one sample, sequenced in a study of blood T cells in healthy people across ages. Together with a sample-barcoded 5' primer, a J-beta primer mix was included in a second PCR lasting roughly 6 to 12 cycles. TCRdb re-called the 5' RACE reads with MiXCR, one entry per CDR3 protein. The table shows roughly 2 million distinct CDR3 sequences, with roughly 52% occurring only once. The material sequenced was blood. These receptors were taken from a woman between 35 and 50 years old in good health.

The chain combines TRBV20-1 with TRBJ2-1; 16 nucleotides match TRBD2. Germline V gene sequence: CDR1 DFQATT, CDR2 SNEGSKA (reference sequence). The CDR3 consists of 18 residues. Trimming removed 6 bases from V and 6 bases from J; junction bases left unmatched: 14. The CDR3 DNA is TGCAGTGCCGAGTCGGGGACTAGCGGGGGGGGAGTCACCAATGAGCAGTTCTTC. Translating gives CSAESGTSGGGVTNEQFF.

This clonotype was found a few times. This rearrangement joins TRBV5-1 to TRBJ1-2; 10 bases are shared with TRBD1. J lost 2 bases, V lost 3 bases, and 4 bases had no gene match. Per the germline V gene, CDR1 is SGHRS and CDR2 is YFSETQ. The length of the CDR3 is 15 residues. The CDR3, as DNA: TGCGCCAGCAGCTGGACAGGGGGAAACAACTATGGCTACACCTTC. Protein product: CASSWTGGNNYGYTF. The whole variable domain, filled in from reference TRBV5-1 and TRBJ1-2, reads KAGVTQTPRYLIKTRGQQVTLSCSPISGHRSVSWYQQTPGQGLQFLFEYFSETQRNKGNFPGRFSGRQFSNSRSEMNVSTLELGDSALYLCASSWTGGNNYGYTFGSGTRLTVV.

The V gene is TRBV6-2 or TRBV6-3, the J gene TRBJ2-7; 9 bases align to TRBD1. Per germline, CDR1 MNHEY and CDR2 SVGEGT. J lost 5 bases, V lost 4 bases, and 9 bases had no gene match. The CDR3 runs to 15 residues. CDR3 sequence reads: CASSSTGTGSHEQYF. The CDR3 DNA sequence: TGTGCCAGCAGTTCCACCGGGACAGGGAGCCACGAGCAGTACTTC.

Only a few counts were recorded for this clonotype. The gene calls are TRBV6-5 and TRBJ2-1, with D possibly TRBD1 on 5 matching bases. From germline, CDR1 is MNHEY and CDR2 SVGAGI. The CDR3 has 15 amino acids. V lost 3 bases and J 4 bases, leaving 13 bases between the germline ends. CDR3 nucleotide sequence: TGTGCCAGCAGTTATGGTCTGGGGCCGTACAATGAGCAGTTCTTC. Protein sequence: CASSYGLGPYNEQFF.

This chain uses TRBV11-2 with TRBJ2-4; no firm D call. V lost 3 bases to trimming and J lost 13 bases, with 19 bases between them. The CDR3 consists of 14 residues. Germline V gives CDR1 SGHAT, CDR2 FQNNGV. In DNA form, the CDR3 reads TGTGCCAGCAGCTTCGGCGGTATCTCCTACGTGCAGTACTTC. Amino acid sequence: CASSFGGISYVQYF.

In its sample, this clonotype was seen a few times. The rearrangement joins TRBV21-1 to TRBJ2-1. TRBV21-1 is reported as a pseudogene. There are 12 residues in the CDR3. CDR3 nucleotide sequence: TGTGCCACCCAAGCGCTGGTTAATGAGCAGTTCTTC. This codes for CATQALVNEQFF.

The rearrangement links TRBV20-1 to TRBJ2-3; D perhaps matches TRBD2 (6 bases). V shed 1 base and J shed 2 bases, with 16 bases lying between them. CDR3 length: 16 residues. Germline values: CDR1 DFQATT, CDR2 SNEGSKA (reference sequence). In nucleotides, the CDR3 is TGCAGTGCTAGAGGTGGGACTCAGCCGCTCACAGATACGCAGTATTTT. Its translation: CSARGGTQPLTDTQYF.

The V gene is TRBV2, the J gene TRBJ2-3; 11 bases match TRBD2. The CDR3 has 18 amino acids. The V and J ends lost 2 bases and 0 bases, in that order; junction bases with no gene match: 7. Germline values: CDR1 SNHLY, CDR2 FYNNEI. Here the CDR3 DNA reads TGTGCCAGCAGTGAAACTGGCCTAGCGGGGGGAAGCACAGATACGCAGTATTTT. Encoded protein: CASSETGLAGGSTDTQYF.

The chain employs TRBV28 and TRBJ2-7; 9 positions match TRBD1. Germline-derived CDR1 and CDR2 are MDHEN and SYDVKM. The CDR3 length is 14 residues. Trimming removed 5 bases from V and 2 bases from J; junction bases left unmatched: 4. The CDR3 region has the DNA TGTGCCAGCAGTATGGGACAGGGAACCTACGAGCAGTACTTC. This gives the protein CASSMGQGTYEQYF.

The chain joins TRBV28 to TRBJ2-1; TRBD2 might be the D (5 bases). Per the germline V gene, CDR1 is MDHEN and CDR2 is SYDVKM. V lost 5 bases, J lost 4 bases, and 12 bases lay in between. The CDR3 totals 14 residues. The CDR3: CASSQPRRYNEQFF. The CDR3 DNA is TGTGCCAGCAGTCAACCCCGGAGGTACAATGAGCAGTTCTTC.

The gene calls are TRBV29-1 and TRBJ2-7; weak D call: TRBD2 (5 bases). The V gene lost 5 bases and the J gene lost 3 bases, with 17 bases spanning the gap. Looked up from germline, CDR1 is SQVTM and CDR2 is ANQGSEA. The CDR3 contains 14 residues. The CDR3 loop reads CSVFRGLAGYEQYF. The CDR3 DNA sequence: TGCAGCGTTTTCCGCGGGTTGGCAGGCTACGAGCAGTACTTC.

This clonotype has only a few counts. The chain combines TRBV5-5 with TRBJ1-5, with 8 bases identical to TRBD1. The germline gives CDR1 SGHKS, CDR2 YYEKEE (reference sequence). Unmatched junction bases numbered 5, after V lost 2 bases and J lost 4 bases. The CDR3 totals 15 residues. The CDR3 sequence: CASSFAGGLNQPQHF. In nucleotides, the CDR3 is TGTGCCAGCAGCTTTGCAGGGGGCTTAAATCAGCCCCAGCATTTT.